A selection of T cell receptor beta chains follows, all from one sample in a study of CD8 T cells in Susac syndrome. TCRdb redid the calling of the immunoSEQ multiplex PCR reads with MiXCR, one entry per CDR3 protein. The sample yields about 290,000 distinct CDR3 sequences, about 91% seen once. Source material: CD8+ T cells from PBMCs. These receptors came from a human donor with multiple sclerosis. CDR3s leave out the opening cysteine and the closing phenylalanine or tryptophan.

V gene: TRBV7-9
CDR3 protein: ASSPPLQGTGELF

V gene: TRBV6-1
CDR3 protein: ASTWDLYGYT

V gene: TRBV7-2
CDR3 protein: ASSFSPSGRPGRTGELF

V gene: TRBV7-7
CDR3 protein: ASSLLTGLDTEAF

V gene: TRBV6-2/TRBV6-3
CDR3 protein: ASSPHPFNEQF

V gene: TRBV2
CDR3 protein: ASSDVARGAGELF

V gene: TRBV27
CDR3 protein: ASSLEGANQPQH

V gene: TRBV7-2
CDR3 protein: ASSLYASGGQSEY

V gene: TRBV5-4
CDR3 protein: ASSPLAGPQTGELF

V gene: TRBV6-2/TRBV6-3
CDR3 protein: ASSTTGLYYEQY

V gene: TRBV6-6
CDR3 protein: ASSFRGGTEAF

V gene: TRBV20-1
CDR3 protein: SARYSYEQY

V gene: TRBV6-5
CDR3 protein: ASSYAYPGLADTQY

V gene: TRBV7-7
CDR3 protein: ASSSIVDGKETQY

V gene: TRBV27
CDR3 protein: ASSGAVDTQY

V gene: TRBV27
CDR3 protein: ASSFLGSSTDTQY

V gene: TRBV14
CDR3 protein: ASSQESGGTYEQY

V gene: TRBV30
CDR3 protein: AWSVVGGAYEQY

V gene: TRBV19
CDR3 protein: ASSIGGVNEQF

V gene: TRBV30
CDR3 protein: AWLRTGLANYGYT

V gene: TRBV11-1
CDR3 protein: ASSPRQGLGDTEAF

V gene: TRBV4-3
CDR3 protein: ASSREPLAGGTDTQY

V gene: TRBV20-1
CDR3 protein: SARDRTSGRIYEQF

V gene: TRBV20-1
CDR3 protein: SAREGTGADYEQY

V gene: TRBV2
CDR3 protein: ASSRETTLYSGNTIY

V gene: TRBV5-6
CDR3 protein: ASSLAGAKQF

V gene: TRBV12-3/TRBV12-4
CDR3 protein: ASSPGPSSGANVLT

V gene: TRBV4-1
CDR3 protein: ASSLDGGDTEVF

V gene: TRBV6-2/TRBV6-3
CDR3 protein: ASSWGQGAHNEQF

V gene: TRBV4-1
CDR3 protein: ASSHPGGADTEAF

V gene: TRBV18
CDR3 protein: ASSPPMGQWNEQF

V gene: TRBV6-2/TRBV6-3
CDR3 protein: ASSRSTEGYEQY

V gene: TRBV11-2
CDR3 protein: ASRTTGTGQETQY

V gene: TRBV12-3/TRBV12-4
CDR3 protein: ASRPTLTRGEQY

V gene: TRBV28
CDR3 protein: ASSPQTDRRYEQY